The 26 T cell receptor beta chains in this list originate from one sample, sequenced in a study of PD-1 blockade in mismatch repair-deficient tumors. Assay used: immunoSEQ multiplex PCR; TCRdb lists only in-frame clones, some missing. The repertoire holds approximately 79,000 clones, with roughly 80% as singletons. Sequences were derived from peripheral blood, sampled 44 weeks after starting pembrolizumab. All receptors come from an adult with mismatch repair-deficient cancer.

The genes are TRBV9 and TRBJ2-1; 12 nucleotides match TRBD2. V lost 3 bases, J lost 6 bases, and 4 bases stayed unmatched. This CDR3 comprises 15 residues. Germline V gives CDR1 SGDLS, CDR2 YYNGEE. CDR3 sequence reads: CASSGLAGGINEQFF. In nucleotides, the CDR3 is TGTGCCAGCAGCGGTCTAGCGGGAGGGATCAATGAGCAGTTCTTC.

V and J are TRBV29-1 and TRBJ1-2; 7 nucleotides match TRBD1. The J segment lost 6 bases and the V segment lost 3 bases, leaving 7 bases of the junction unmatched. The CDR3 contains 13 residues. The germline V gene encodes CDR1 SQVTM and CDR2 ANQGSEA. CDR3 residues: CSVDWTGQNGYTF. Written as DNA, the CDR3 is TGCAGCGTTGATTGGACAGGACAAAATGGCTACACCTTC. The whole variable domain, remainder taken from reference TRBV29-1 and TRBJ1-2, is SAVISQKPSRDICQRGTSLTIQCQVDSQVTMMFWYRQQPGQSLTLIATANQGSEATYESGFVIDKFPISRPNLTFSTLTVSNMSPEDSSIYLCSVDWTGQNGYTFGSGTRLTVV.

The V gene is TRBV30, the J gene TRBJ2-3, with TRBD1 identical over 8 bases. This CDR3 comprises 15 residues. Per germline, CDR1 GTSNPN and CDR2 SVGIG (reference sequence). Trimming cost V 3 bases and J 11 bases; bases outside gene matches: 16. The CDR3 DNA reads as TGTGCCTGGAGCTTAAAGGGACAGGTCCACAGATTGCAGTATTTT. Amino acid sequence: CAWSLKGQVHRLQYF.

CDR3 protein: CASSPVYNEQFF. CDR3 nucleotide sequence: TGTGCCAGCAGCCCCGTATACAATGAGCAGTTCTTC. V is TRBV7-2 and J is TRBJ2-1; no clear D gene. V dropped 5 bases and J dropped 4 bases, with 6 bases sitting between them. The CDR3 consists of 12 residues. CDR1 is SGHTA and CDR2 is FQGNSA in the germline V gene.

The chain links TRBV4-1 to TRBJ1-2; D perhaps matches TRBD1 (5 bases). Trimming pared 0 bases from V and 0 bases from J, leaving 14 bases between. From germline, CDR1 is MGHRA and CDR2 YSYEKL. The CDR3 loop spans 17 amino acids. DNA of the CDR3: TGCGCCAGCAGCCAAGAAGGGGCAGTGATAACTAACTATGGCTACACCTTC. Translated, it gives CASSQEGAVITNYGYTF.

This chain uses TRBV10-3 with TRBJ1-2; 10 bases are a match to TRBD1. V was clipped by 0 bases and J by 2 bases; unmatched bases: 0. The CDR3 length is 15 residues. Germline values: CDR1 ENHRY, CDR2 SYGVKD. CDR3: CAISESGQGNYGYTF. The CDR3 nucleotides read TGTGCCATCAGTGAGTCGGGACAGGGGAACTATGGCTACACCTTC.

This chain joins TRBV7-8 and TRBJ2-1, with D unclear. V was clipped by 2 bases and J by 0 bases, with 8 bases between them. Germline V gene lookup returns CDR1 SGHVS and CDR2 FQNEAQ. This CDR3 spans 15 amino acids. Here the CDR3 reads CASSLFEVSYNEQFF. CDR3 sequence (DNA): TGTGCCAGCAGCTTATTTGAGGTCTCCTACAATGAGCAGTTCTTC.

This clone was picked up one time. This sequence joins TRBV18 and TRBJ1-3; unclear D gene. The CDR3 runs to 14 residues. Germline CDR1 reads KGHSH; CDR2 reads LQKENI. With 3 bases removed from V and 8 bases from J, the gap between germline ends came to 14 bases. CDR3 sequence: CASSPGRSEDTIYF. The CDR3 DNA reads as TGTGCCAGCTCACCTGGACGGAGCGAGGACACCATATATTTT.

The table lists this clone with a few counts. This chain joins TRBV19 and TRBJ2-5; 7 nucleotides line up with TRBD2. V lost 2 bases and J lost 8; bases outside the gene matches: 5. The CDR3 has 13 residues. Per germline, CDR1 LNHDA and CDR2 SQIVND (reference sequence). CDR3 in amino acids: CASSIKRDGTQYF. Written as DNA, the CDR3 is TGTGCCAGTAGTATAAAGCGGGACGGTACCCAGTACTTC.

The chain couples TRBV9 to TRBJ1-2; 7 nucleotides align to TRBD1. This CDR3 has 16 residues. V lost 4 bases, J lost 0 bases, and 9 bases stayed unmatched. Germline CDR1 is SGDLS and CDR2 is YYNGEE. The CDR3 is CASSITGTAPNYGYTF. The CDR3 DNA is TGTGCCAGCAGCATTACCGGGACAGCGCCTAACTATGGCTACACCTTC.

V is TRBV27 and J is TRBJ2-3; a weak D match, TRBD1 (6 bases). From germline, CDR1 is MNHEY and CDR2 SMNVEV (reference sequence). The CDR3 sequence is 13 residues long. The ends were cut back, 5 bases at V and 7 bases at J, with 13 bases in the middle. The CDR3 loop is CASSARQEHTQYF. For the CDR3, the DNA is TGTGCCAGCAGTGCCCGACAGGAACATACGCAGTATTTT.

The CDR3 loop reads CASSGSWDSVLETQYF. The DNA of the CDR3 is TGTGCCAGCAGTGGGAGTTGGGACAGCGTTCTTGAGACCCAGTACTTC. V usage is TRBV7-9 and J usage is TRBJ2-5, with 7 bases aligning to TRBD1. The germline CDR1 and CDR2 sequences are SEHNR and FQNEAQ (reference sequence). The CDR3 sequence is 16 residues long. Trimming took 6 bases from V and 5 from J; bases not matched to a gene: 15.

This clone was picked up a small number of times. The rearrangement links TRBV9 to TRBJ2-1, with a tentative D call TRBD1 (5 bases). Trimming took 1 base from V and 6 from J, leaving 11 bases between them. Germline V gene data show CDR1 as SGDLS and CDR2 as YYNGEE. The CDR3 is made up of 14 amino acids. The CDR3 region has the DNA TGTGCCAGCAGCGTACAAACAGGATCCAATGAGCAGTTCTTC. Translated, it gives CASSVQTGSNEQFF. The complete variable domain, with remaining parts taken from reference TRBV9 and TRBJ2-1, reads DSGVTQTPKHLITATGQRVTLRCSPRSGDLSVYWYQQSLDQGLQFLIQYYNGEERAKGNILERFSAQQFPDLHSELNLSSLELGDSALYFCASSVQTGSNEQFFGPGTRLTVL.

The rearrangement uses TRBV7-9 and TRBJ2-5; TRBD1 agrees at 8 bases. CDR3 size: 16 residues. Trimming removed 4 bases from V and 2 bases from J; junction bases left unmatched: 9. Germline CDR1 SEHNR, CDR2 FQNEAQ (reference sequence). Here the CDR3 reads CASSSRQGNIQETQYF. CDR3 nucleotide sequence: TGTGCCAGCAGCTCCCGACAGGGGAATATACAAGAGACCCAGTACTTC.

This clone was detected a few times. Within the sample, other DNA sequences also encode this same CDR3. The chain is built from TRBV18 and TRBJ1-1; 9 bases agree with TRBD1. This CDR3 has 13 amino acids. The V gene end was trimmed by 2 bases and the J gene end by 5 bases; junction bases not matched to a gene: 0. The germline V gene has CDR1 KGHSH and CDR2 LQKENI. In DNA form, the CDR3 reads TGTGCCAGCTCACCAGGACAGGGGACTGAAGCTTTCTTT. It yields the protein CASSPGQGTEAFF.

For the CDR3, the DNA is TGTGCCAGCAGTCCTCCGACTAGCGGAGGCTCCTACAATGAGCAGTTCTTC. It yields the protein CASSPPTSGGSYNEQFF. The J gene is TRBJ2-1, the V gene TRBV28; 9 bases are a match to TRBD2. Germline lookup yields CDR1 MDHEN and CDR2 SYDVKM. V lost 5 bases to trimming and J lost 0 bases; unmatched junction nucleotides: 8. The CDR3 runs 17 residues.

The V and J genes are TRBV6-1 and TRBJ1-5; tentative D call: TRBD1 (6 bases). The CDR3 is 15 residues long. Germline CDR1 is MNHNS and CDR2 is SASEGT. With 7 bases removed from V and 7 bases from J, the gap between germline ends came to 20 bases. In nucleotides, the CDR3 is TGTGCCAGCACCCTGACGAGGGGGTCGGGGCAGCCCCAGCATTTT. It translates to CASTLTRGSGQPQHF.

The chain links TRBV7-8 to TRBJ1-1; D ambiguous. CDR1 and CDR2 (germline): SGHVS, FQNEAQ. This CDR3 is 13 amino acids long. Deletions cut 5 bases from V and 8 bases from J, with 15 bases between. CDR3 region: CASSPGGAREAFF. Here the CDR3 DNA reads TGTGCCAGCAGCCCGGGAGGAGCGCGCGAAGCTTTCTTT.

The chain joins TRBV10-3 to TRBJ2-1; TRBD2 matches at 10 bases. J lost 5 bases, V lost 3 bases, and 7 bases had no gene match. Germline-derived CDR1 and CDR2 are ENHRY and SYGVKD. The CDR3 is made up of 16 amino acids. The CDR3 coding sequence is TGTGCCATCAGTGACCCTAGCGGGAGACCCAACAATGAGCAGTTCTTC. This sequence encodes CAISDPSGRPNNEQFF.

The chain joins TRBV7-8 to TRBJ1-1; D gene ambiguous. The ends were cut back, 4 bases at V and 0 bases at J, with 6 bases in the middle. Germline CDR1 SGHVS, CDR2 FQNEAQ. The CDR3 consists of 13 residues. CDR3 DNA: TGTGCCAGCAGCTCCGAATTGAACACTGAAGCTTTCTTT. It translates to CASSSELNTEAFF.

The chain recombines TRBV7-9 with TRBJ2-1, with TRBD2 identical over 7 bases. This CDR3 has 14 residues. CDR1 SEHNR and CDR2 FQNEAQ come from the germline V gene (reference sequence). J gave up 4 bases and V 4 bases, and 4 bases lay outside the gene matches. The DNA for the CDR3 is TGTGCCAGCAGCTGGGACTACCAGTACAATGAGCAGTTCTTC. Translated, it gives CASSWDYQYNEQFF.

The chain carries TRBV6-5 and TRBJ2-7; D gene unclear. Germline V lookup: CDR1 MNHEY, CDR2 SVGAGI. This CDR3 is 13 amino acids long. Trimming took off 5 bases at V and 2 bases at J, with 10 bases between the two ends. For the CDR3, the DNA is TGTGCCAGCAGTCCTTTGGGTCCCTACGAGCAGTACTTC. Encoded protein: CASSPLGPYEQYF.

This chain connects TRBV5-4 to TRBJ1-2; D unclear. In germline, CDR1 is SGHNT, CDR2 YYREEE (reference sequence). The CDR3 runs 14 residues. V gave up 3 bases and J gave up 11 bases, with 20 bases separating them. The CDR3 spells CASSSYDDRPLYTF. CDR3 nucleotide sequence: TGTGCCAGCAGCTCTTACGACGATCGCCCCTTGTACACCTTC.

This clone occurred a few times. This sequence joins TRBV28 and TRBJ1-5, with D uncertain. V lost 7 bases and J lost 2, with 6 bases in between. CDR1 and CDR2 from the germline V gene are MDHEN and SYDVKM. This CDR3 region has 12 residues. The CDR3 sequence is CASKDGNQPQHF. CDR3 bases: TGTGCCAGCAAAGATGGCAATCAGCCCCAGCATTTT. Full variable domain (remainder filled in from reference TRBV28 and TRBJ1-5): DVKVTQSSRYLVKRTGEKVFLECVQDMDHENMFWYRQDPGLGLRLIYFSYDVKMKEKGDIPEGYSVSREKKERFSLILESASTNQTSMYLCASKDGNQPQHFGDGTRLSIL.

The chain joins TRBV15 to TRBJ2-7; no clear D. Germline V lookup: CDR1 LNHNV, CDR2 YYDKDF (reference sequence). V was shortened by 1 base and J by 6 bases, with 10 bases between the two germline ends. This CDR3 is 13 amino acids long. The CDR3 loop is CATSRGQETEQYF. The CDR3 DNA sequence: TGTGCCACCAGCAGAGGGCAGGAGACCGAGCAGTACTTC.

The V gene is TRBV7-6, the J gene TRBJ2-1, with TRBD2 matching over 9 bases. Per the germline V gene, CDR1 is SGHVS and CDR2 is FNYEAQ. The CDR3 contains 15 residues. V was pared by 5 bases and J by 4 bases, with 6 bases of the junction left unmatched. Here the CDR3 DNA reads TGTGCCAGCAGCCCGAAGACTAGCGGATACAATGAGCAGTTCTTC. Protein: CASSPKTSGYNEQFF.